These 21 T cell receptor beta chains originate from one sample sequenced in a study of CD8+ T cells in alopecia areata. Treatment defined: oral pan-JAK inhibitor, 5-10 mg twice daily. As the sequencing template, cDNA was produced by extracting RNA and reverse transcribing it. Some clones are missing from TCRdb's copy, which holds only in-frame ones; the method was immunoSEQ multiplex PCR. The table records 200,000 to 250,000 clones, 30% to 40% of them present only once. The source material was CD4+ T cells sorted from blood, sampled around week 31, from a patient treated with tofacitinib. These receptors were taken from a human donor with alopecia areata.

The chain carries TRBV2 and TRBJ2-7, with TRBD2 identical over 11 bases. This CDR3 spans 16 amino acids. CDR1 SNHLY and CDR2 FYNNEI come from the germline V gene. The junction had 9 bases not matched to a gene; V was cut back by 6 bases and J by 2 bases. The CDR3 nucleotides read TGTGCCAGCAGAGACGGAGGACTAGCGGGTGCCTACGAGCAGTACTTC. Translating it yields CASRDGGLAGAYEQYF.

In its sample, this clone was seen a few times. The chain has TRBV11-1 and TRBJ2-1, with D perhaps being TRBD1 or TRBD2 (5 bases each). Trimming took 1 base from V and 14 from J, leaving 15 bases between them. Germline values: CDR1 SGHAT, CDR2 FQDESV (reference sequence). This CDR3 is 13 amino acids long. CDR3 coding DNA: TGTGCCAGCAGCTTAGGAGGGGCCGCATCTAAGTTCTTC. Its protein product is CASSLGGAASKFF.

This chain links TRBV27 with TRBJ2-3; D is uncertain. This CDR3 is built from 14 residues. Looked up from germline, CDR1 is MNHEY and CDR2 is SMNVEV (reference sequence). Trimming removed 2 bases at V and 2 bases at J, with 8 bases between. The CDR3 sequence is CASSLASYTDTQYF. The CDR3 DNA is TGTGCCAGCAGTTTAGCAAGCTACACAGATACGCAGTATTTT.

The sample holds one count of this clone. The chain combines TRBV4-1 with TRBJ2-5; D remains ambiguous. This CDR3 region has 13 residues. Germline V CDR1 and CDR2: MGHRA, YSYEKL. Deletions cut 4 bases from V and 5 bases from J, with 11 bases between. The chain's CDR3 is CASSPTYSETQYF. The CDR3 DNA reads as TGCGCCAGCAGCCCGACTTATTCGGAGACCCAGTACTTC.

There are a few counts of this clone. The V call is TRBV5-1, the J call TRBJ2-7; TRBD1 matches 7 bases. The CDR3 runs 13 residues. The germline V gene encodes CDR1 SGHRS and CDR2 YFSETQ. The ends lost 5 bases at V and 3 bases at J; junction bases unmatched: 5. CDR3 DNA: TGCGCCAGCAGGCCCGGGACAGACTACGAGCAGTACTTC. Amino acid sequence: CASRPGTDYEQYF.

For the CDR3, the DNA is TGCGCCAGCAGCTTCAGGGGATCTAACTATGGCTACACCTTC. Encoded protein: CASSFRGSNYGYTF. The rearrangement uses TRBV5-1 and TRBJ1-2; perhaps TRBD1 as D (6 bases). V lost 2 bases to trimming and J lost 0 bases, with 8 bases between them. The CDR3 loop spans 14 amino acids. Germline CDR1 SGHRS, CDR2 YFSETQ.

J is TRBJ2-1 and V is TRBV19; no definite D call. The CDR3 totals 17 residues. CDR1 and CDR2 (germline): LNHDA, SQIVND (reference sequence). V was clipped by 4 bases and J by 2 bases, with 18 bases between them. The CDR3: CASSTPKSRKPYNEQFF. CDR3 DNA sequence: TGTGCCAGTAGTACCCCTAAATCTAGGAAGCCCTACAATGAGCAGTTCTTC.

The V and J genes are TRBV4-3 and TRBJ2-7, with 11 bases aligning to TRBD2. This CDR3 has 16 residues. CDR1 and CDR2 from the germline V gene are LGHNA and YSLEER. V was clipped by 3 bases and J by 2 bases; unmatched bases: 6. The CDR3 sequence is CASSQPSGRTTYEQYF. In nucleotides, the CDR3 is TGCGCCAGCAGCCAGCCTAGCGGGAGGACTACCTACGAGCAGTACTTC.

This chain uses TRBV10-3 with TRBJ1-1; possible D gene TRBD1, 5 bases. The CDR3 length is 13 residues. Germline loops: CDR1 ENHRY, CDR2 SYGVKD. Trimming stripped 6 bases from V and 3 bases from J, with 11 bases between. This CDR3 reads CAIRGRADTEAFF. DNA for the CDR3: TGTGCCATCAGGGGGCGAGCGGACACTGAAGCTTTCTTT.

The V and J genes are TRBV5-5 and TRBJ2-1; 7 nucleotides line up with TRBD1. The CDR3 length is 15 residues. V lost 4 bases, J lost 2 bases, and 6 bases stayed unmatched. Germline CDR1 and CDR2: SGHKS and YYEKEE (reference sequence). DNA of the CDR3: TGTGCCAGCAGCCCACACGACAGGGCCTACAATGAGCAGTTCTTC. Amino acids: CASSPHDRAYNEQFF.

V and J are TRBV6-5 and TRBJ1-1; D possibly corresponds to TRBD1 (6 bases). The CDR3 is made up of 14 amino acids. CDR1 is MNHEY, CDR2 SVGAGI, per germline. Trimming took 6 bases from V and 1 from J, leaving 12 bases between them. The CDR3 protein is CASRQRGTNTEAFF. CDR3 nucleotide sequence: TGTGCCAGCAGACAGAGGGGGACGAACACTGAAGCTTTCTTT.

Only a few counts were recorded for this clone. In DNA form, the CDR3 reads TGTGCCAGCACCCCAGTAGGGGGACACTCTGGAAACACCATATATTTT. Its translation: CASTPVGGHSGNTIYF. This chain connects TRBV11-2 to TRBJ1-3; D might be TRBD1 (6 bases). The CDR3 loop spans 16 amino acids. Germline V gene lookup returns CDR1 SGHAT and CDR2 FQNNGV. V shed 7 bases and J shed 0 bases, with 16 bases lying between them.

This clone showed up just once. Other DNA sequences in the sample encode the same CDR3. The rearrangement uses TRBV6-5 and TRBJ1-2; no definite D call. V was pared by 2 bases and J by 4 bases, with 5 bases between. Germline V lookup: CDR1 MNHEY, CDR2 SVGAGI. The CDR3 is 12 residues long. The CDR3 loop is CASSYGPYGYTF. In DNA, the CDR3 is TGTGCCAGCAGTTACGGGCCCTATGGCTACACCTTC.

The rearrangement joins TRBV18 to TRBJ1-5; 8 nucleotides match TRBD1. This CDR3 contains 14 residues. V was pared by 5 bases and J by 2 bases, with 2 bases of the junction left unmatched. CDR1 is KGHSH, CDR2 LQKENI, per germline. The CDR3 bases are TGTGCCAGCTCAACGGGACAGGGCAATCAGCCCCAGCATTTT. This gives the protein CASSTGQGNQPQHF.

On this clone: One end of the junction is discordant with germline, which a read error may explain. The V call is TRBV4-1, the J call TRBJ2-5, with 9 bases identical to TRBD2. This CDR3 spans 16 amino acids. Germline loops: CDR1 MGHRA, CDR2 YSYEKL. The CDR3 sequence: CASSQGASGAQETQYF. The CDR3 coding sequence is TGTGCCAGCAGCCAAGGGGCTAGCGGGGCTCAAGAGACCCAGTACTTC.

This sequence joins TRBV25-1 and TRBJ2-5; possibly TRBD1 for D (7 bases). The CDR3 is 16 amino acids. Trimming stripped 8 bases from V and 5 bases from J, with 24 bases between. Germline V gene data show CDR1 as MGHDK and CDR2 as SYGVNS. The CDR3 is CASGSLGAAGGETQYF. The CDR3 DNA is TGTGCCAGCGGCTCCTTGGGGGCCGCAGGGGGGGAGACCCAGTACTTC.

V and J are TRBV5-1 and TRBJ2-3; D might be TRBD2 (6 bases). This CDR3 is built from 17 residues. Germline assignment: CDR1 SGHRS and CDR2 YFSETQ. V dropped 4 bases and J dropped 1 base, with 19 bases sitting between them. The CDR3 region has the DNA TGCGCCAGCAGCCTTAGCGGATCTAACTCAGGCACAGATACGCAGTATTTT. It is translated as CASSLSGSNSGTDTQYF.

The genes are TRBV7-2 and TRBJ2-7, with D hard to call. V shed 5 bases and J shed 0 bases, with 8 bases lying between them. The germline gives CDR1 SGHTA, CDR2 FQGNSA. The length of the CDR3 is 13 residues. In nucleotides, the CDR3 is TGTGCCAGCAGCCCCTATCTCTCCTACGAGCAGTACTTC. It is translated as CASSPYLSYEQYF. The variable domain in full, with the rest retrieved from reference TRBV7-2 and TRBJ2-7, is GAGVSQSPSNKVTEKGKDVELRCDPISGHTALYWYRQSLGQGLEFLIYFQGNSAPDKSGLPSDRFSAERTGGSVSTLTIQRTQQEDSAVYLCASSPYLSYEQYFGPGTRLTVT.

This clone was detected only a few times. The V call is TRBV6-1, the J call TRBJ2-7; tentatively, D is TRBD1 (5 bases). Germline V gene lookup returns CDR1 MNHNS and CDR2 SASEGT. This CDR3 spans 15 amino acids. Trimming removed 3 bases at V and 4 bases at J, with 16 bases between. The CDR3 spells CASSDSGQGRYEQYF. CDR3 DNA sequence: TGTGCCAGCAGTGATTCGGGTCAGGGTAGATACGAGCAGTACTTC.

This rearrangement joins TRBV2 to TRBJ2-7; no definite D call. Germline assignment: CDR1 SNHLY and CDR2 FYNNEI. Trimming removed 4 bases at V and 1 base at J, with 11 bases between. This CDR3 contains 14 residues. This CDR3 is CASSVGRSSYEQYF. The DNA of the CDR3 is TGTGCCAGCAGTGTCGGTCGGTCTTCCTACGAGCAGTACTTC.

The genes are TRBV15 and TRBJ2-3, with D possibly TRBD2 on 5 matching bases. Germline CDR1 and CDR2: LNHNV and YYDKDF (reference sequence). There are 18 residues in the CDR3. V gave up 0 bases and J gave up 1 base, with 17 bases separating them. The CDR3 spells CATSRDRRLLGGTDTQYF. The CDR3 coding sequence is TGTGCCACCAGCAGAGATCGCCGACTACTAGGCGGCACAGATACGCAGTATTTT.